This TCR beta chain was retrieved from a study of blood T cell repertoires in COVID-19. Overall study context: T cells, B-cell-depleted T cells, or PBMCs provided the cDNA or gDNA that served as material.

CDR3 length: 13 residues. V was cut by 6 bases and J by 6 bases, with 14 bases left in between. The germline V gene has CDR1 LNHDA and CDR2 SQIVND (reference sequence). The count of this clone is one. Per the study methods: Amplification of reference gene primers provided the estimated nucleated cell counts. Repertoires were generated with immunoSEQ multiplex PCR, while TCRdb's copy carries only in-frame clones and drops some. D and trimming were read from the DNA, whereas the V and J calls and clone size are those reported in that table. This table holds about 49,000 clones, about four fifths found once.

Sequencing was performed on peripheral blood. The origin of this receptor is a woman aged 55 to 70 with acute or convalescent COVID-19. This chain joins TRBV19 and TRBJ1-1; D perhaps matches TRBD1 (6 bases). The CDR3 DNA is TGTGCCAGTAGCGGCCCAGGGGTCGCTGAAGCTTTCTTT. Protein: CASSGPGVAEAFF.